This TCR beta chain was profiled in a study of regulatory T cells in long-lasting Graves disease. The CDR3 runs to 14 residues. Germline lookup yields CDR1 SGHRS and CDR2 YFSETQ. With V trimmed by 3 bases and J by 9 bases, 5 bases remained unmatched. Construction of the TCR beta libraries employed iRepertoire HTBI primers in conjunction with Arm-PCR of CDR3 regions. MiXCR was run by TCRdb on the multiplex PCR reads, yielding one entry per CDR3 protein. The table lists 310,000 or so distinct CDR3 sequences, around 20% of them singletons, with less than 35% in the top ten. With respect to this clonotype: Its antigen is currently unknown.

The study's findings and limits: Accuracy may have been reduced by the small sample size.

Noted time point: persistent/refractory GD, antithyroid drugs over 5 years with positive TRAb. The TCR library was prepared using RNA isolated from PBMCs. Here the sequenced sample was peripheral blood mononuclear cells (PBMCs), taken when the disease was refractory, from a patient treated with antithyroid drugs. The TCR was taken from a female donor with Graves disease. The chain employs TRBV5-1 and TRBJ2-1; 11 bases fit TRBD2. CDR3 nucleotide sequence: TGCGCCAGCAGCTCACTAGCGGGAGTGGTTGAGCAGTTCTTC. Translation gives CASSSLAGVVEQFF.